Listed below are T cell receptor beta chains from one sample, sequenced in a study of blood T cells in healthy people across ages. MiXCR was run by TCRdb on the 5' RACE reads, yielding one entry per CDR3 protein. The table includes 1 million to 1.2 million distinct CDR3 sequences, 35% to 45% detected once. The sample consisted of blood. The source is a man aged 18-30 years in good health. Both conserved end residues are part of each CDR3. A D gene is named only where the DNA matches it firmly.

>TRBV5-1|TRBJ1-4|NA
CASSFGSTNEKLFF
>TRBV12-3/TRBV12-4|TRBJ1-3|NA
CASTRTASSGNTIYF
>TRBV21-1|TRBJ1-5|NA
CASSETGGCNQPQHF
>TRBV6-1|TRBJ2-1|NA
CASTDSDHSVLLRSEQFF
>TRBV5-1|TRBJ2-3|TRBD1
CASSKNYRTGWATDTQYF
>TRBV6-6|TRBJ1-2|TRBD1
CASDLSGQGGGYTF
>TRBV4-3|TRBJ2-5|NA
CASSQINRNPEQYF
>TRBV7-9|TRBJ2-3|TRBD2
CASSDQGLAEATDTQYF
>TRBV20-1|TRBJ2-7|TRBD2
CSAMSGGEWNEQYF
>TRBV4-2|TRBJ1-1|NA
CASSQQDGGLNTEAFF
>TRBV7-9|NA|NA
CASSPVPLGITEQYF
>TRBV3-1|TRBJ2-5|NA
CASTQRGGQETQYF
>TRBV20-1|TRBJ1-2|NA
CSAGDSGLTF
>TRBV20-1|TRBJ1-5|TRBD1
CSARSGTGVRQPQHF
>TRBV5-1|TRBJ2-7|NA
CASSSLSVGEIQYF
>TRBV21-1|TRBJ1-2|NA
CASSKNGDRGHGYTF
>TRBV6-6|TRBJ1-5|NA
CASSYGYGAQHF
>TRBV5-1|TRBJ1-1|NA
CASSLEAGANTEAFF
>TRBV20-1|TRBJ2-3|TRBD2
CSATSGFTDTQYF
>TRBV6-5|TRBJ2-1|TRBD1
CASSLDRGLAYNEQFF
>TRBV6-2/TRBV6-3|TRBJ1-2|NA
CASSYRGQSNYGYTF